This record covers a single T cell receptor beta chain. The source of the sample is a study of blood T cell repertoires in COVID-19. Study context: The samples span acute and convalescent COVID-19 from the United States, Italy and Spain.

The germline CDR1 and CDR2 sequences are SQVTM and ANQGSEA. V was shortened by 5 bases and J by 0 bases, with 16 bases between the two germline ends. This CDR3 has 15 residues. Some clones are missing from TCRdb's copy, which holds only in-frame ones; the method was immunoSEQ multiplex PCR. The table has 200,000 or so clones, over 70% seen once; the top ten hold approximately 15%. The origin of this receptor is a man between 60 and 75 years old with active or convalescent COVID-19. Sequenced sample: peripheral blood. The chain carries TRBV29-1 and TRBJ1-1; D gene unclear. This CDR3 is CSVQRQTTLNTEAFF. For the CDR3, the DNA is TGCAGCGTTCAGCGTCAAACGACTTTGAACACTGAAGCTTTCTTT.